These 2 T cell receptor beta chains were sequenced from one sample in a study of T-cell reconstitution after alpha-beta-depleted transplantation in children. During its preparation, the TCRbeta library received unique molecular identifiers. Each CDR3 protein is one row after TCRdb ran MiXCR on the PCR reads. The sample carries almost 600,000 distinct CDR3 sequences, more than 20% recorded once. The sample consisted of PBMCs, taken before TCRalphabeta/CD19-depleted stem cell transplant. The receptor source for this set is a boy under three years old with Wiskott-Aldrich syndrome, due to receive a stem cell transplant.

The chain combines TRBV30 with TRBJ2-1, with D tentatively TRBD1 (5 bases). The V end lost 8 bases, the J end lost 2 bases, and 19 bases lay between the germline ends. The CDR3 is 15 amino acids. Germline V gene lookup returns CDR1 GTSNPN and CDR2 SVGIG (reference sequence). The CDR3 DNA follows: TGTGCCCAACCCAGGGTGGGCGATCCCTACAATGAGCAGTTCTTC. It specifies CAQPRVGDPYNEQFF.

The gene calls are TRBV29-1 and TRBJ2-1; the D is unclear. Per the germline V gene, CDR1 is SQVTM and CDR2 is ANQGSEA. This CDR3 is built from 15 residues. The V and J ends lost 3 bases and 8 bases respectively, with 20 bases between them. CDR3 protein: CSVDFHKGNNDEQFF. The CDR3 coding sequence is TGCAGCGTTGATTTCCACAAAGGAAACAACGATGAGCAGTTCTTC.